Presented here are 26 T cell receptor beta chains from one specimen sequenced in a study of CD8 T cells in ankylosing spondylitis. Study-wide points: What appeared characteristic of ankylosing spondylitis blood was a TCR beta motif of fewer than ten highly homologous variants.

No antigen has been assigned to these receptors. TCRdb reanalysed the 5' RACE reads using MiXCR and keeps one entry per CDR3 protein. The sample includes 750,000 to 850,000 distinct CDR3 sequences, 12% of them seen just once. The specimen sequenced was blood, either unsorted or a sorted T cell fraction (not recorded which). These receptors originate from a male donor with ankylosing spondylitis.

CDR3 DNA sequence: TGTGCCAGCAGCCAAGACCTCCAACGGCCCCAGCATTTT. It translates to CASSQDLQRPQHF. The chain joins TRBV4-2 to TRBJ1-5, with D unclear. The CDR3 has 13 residues. V shed 0 bases and J shed 9 bases, with 9 bases lying between them. Looked up from germline, CDR1 is LGHNA and CDR2 is YNFKEQ.

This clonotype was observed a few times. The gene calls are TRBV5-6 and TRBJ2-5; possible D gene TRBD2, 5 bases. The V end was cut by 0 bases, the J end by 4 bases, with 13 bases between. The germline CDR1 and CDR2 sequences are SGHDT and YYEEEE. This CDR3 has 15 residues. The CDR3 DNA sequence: TGTGCCAGCAGCTTGGATCCGGCTAGCTCAGAGACCCAGTACTTC. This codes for CASSLDPASSETQYF.

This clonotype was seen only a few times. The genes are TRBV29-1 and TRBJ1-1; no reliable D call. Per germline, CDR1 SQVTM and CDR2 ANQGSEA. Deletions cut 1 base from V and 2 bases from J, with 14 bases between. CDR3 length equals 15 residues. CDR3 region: CSVEALLALNTEAFF. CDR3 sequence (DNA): TGCAGCGTTGAAGCTTTATTGGCACTTAACACTGAAGCTTTCTTT.

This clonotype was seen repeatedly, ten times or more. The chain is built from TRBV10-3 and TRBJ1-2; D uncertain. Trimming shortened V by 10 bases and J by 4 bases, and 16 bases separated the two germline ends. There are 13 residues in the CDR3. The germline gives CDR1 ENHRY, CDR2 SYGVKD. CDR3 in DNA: TGTGCCACCGGTGGGGTCCCCTCCTATGGCTACACCTTC. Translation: CATGGVPSYGYTF.

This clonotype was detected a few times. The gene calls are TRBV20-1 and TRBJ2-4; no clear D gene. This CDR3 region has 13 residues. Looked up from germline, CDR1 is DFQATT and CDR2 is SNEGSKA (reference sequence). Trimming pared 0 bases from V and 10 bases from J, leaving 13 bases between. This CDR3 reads CSARETLWDIQYF. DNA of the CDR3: TGCAGTGCTAGAGAAACGCTATGGGATATTCAGTACTTC.

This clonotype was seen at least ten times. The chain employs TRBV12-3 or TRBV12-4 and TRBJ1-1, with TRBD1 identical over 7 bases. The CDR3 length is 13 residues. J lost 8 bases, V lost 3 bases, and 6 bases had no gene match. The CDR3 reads CASSLDRRGEAFF. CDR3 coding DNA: TGTGCCAGCAGTTTGGACAGGCGCGGGGAAGCTTTCTTT.

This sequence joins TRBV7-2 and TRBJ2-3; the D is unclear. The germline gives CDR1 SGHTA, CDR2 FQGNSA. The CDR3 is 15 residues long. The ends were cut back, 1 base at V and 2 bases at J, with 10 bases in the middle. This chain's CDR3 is CASSLGGNPTDTQYF. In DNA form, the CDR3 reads TGTGCCAGCAGCTTAGGAGGAAACCCCACAGATACGCAGTATTTT.

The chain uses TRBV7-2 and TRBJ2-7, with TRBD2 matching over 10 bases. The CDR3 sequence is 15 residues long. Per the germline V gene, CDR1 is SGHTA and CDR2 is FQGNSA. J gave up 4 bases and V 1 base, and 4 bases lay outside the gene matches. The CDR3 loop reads CASSLGGTSAYEQYF. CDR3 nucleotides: TGTGCCAGCAGCTTAGGAGGGACTAGCGCGTACGAGCAGTACTTC.

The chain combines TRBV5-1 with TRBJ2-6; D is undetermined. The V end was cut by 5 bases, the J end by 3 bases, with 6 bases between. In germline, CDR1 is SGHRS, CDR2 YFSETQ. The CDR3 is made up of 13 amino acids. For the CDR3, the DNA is TGCGCCAGCAGATCAAATGGGGCCAACGTCCTGACTTTC. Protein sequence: CASRSNGANVLTF.

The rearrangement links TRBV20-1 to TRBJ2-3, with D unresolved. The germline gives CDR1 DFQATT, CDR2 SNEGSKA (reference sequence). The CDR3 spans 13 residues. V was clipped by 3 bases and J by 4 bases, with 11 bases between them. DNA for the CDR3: TGCAGTGCTAGGACCAGGCGCGCAGATACGCAGTATTTT. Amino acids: CSARTRRADTQYF.

The CDR3 nucleotides read TGCGCCAGCAGCGCCGCGGGGACAGTGACTGGTTCACCCCTCCACTTT. Translated, it gives CASSAAGTVTGSPLHF. This chain connects TRBV5-1 to TRBJ1-6; 7 nucleotides align to TRBD1. With V trimmed by 4 bases and J by 9 bases, 13 bases remained unmatched. Per the germline V gene, CDR1 is SGHRS and CDR2 is YFSETQ. The CDR3 sequence is 16 residues long.

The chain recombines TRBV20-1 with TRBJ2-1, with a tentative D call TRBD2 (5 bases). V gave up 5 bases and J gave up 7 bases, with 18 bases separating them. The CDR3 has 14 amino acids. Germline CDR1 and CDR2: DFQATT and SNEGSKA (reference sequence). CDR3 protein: CSAGASGLLNEQFF. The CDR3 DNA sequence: TGCAGTGCTGGCGCGTCCGGACTCCTGAATGAGCAGTTCTTC.

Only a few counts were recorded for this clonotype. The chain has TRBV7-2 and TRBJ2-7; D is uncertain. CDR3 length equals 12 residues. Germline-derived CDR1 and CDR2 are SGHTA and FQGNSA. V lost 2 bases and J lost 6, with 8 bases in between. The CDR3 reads CASSLMGSEQYF. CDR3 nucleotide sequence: TGTGCCAGCAGCTTAATGGGATCCGAGCAGTACTTC.

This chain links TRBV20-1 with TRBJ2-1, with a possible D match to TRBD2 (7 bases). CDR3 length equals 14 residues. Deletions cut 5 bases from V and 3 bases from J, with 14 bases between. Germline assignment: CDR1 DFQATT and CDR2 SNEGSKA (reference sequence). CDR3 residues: CSAVGGAYYNEQFF. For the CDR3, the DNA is TGCAGTGCTGTTGGGGGGGCCTACTACAATGAGCAGTTCTTC.

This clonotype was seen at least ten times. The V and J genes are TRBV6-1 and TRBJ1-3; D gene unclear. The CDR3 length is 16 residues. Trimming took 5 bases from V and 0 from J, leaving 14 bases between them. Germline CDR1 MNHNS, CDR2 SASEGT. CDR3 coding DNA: TGTGCCAGCAGTCCTCGGACGGAGAGCTCTGGAAACACCATATATTTT. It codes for CASSPRTESSGNTIYF.

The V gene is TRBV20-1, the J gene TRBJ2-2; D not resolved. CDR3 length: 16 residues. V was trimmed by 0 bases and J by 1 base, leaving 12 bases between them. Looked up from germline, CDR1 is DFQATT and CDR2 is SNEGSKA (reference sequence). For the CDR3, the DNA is TGCAGTGCTAGAGATCGTCTGTCAGGGAACACCGGGGAGCTGTTTTTT. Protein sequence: CSARDRLSGNTGELFF.

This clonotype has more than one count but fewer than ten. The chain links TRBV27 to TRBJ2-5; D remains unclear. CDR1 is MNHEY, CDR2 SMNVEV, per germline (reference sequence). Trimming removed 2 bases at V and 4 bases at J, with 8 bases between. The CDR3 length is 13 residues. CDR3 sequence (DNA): TGTGCCAGCAGTTTAATTTGGGCAGAGACCCAGTACTTC. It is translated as CASSLIWAETQYF.

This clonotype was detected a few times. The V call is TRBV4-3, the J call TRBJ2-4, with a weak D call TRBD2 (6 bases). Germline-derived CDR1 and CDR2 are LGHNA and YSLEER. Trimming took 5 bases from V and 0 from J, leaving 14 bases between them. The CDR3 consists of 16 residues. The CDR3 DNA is TGCGCCAGCAGCATCCAGGACGGGAGAGCCAAAAACATTCAGTACTTC. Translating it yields CASSIQDGRAKNIQYF.

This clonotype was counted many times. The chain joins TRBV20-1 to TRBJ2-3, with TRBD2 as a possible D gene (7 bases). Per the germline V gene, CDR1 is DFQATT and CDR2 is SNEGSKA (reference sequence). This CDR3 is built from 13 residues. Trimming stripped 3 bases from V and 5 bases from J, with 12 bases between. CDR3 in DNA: TGCAGTGCTAGGCGGGGGCGCAAAGATACGCAGTATTTT. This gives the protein CSARRGRKDTQYF.

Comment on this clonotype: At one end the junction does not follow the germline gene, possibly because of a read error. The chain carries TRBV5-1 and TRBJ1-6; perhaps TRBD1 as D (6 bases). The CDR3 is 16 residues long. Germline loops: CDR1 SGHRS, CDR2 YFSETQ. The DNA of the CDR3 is TGCGCCGGCAGCCCAGGACAGAGCTCCTATAATTCACCCCTCCACTTT. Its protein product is CAGSPGQSSYNSPLHF. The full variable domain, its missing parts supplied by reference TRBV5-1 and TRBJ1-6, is KAGVTQTPRYLIKTRGQQVTLSCSPISGHRSVSWYQQTPGQGLQFLFEYFSETQRNKGNFPGRFSGRQFSNSRSEMNVSTLELGDSALYLCAGSPGQSSYNSPLHFGNGTRLTVT.

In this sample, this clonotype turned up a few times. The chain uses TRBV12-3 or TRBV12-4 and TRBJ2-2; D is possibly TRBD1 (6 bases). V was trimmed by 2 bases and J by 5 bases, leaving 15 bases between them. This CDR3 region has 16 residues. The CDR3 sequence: CASSLMGARVTGELFF. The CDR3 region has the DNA TGTGCCAGCAGTTTAATGGGGGCGAGGGTTACCGGGGAGCTGTTTTTT.

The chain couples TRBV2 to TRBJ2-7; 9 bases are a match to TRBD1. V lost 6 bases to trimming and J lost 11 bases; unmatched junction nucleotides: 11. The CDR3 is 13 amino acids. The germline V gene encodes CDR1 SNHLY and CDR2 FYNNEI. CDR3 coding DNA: TGTGCCAGCAGCCCCACTAACCGGGACAGGGAGTACTTC. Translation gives CASSPTNRDREYF.

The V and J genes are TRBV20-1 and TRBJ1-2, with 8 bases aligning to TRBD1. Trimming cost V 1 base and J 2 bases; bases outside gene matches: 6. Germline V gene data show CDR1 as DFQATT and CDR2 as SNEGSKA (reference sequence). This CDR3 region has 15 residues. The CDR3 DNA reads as TGCAGTGCTAGAGTTGACAGGGGAGCCAACTATGGCTACACCTTC. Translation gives CSARVDRGANYGYTF.

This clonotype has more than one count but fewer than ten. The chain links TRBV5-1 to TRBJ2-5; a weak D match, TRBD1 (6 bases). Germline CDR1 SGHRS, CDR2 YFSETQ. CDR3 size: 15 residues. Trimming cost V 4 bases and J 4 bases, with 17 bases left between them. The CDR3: CASSGNRVFGETQYF. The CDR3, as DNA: TGCGCCAGCAGCGGCAACAGGGTATTTGGAGAGACCCAGTACTTC.

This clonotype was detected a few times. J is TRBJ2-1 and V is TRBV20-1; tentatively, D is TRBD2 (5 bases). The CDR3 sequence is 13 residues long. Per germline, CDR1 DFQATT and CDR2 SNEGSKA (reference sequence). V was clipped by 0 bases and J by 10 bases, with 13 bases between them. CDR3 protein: CSARDQRAEEQFF. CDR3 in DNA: TGCAGTGCTAGAGATCAGAGGGCAGAAGAGCAGTTCTTC.

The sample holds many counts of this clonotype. CDR3 sequence reads: CSAPDPSNYGYTF. CDR3 coding DNA: TGCAGTGCGCCGGACCCATCTAACTATGGCTACACCTTC. The chain recombines TRBV20-1 with TRBJ1-2, with no clear D. Germline V gene sequence: CDR1 DFQATT, CDR2 SNEGSKA (reference sequence). The CDR3 has 13 amino acids. Trimming cost V 6 bases and J 0 bases, with 11 bases left between them.